A single sample gave rise to the 20 T cell receptor beta chains below, sequenced in a study of chemoradiotherapy in HPV16-positive cancers. TCRdb's table, derived via immunoSEQ multiplex PCR, lists solely in-frame clones and lacks some. The sample lists fewer than 20,000 clones, approximately 75% occurring once. The sample was acquired from a patient who underwent chemoradiotherapy. The receptors come from a human donor with HPV-associated anogenital cancer.

The chain recombines TRBV5-4 with TRBJ2-3, with D uncertain. With 1 base removed from V and 4 bases from J, the gap between germline ends came to 7 bases. Germline-derived CDR1 and CDR2 are SGHNT and YYREEE (reference sequence). There are 13 residues in the CDR3. CDR3 sequence: CASSLIPADTQYF. The CDR3, as DNA: TGTGCCAGCAGCTTGATTCCCGCAGATACGCAGTATTTT.

This rearrangement joins TRBV7-9 to TRBJ2-7; TRBD1 might be the D (6 bases). This CDR3 comprises 15 residues. With 5 bases removed from V and 0 bases from J, the gap between germline ends came to 14 bases. Germline V gives CDR1 SEHNR, CDR2 FQNEAQ (reference sequence). The chain's CDR3 is CASSPQGSSSYEQYF. The CDR3 DNA reads TGTGCCAGCAGCCCGCAGGGGAGTAGCTCCTACGAGCAGTACTTC.

V usage is TRBV7-6 and J usage is TRBJ2-7; D ambiguous. The CDR3 is made up of 12 amino acids. Germline CDR1 SGHVS, CDR2 FNYEAQ. The V end was cut by 2 bases, the J end by 8 bases, with 10 bases between. The chain's CDR3 is CASSLIAGQQYF. The CDR3 region has the DNA TGTGCCAGCAGCTTAATAGCCGGACAGCAGTACTTC.

The chain joins TRBV10-3 to TRBJ1-4, with TRBD1 as a possible D gene (5 bases). V was trimmed by 0 bases and J by 0 bases, leaving 17 bases between them. This CDR3 spans 19 amino acids. Germline V gives CDR1 ENHRY, CDR2 SYGVKD. CDR3 residues: CAISESPPRARATNEKLFF. The CDR3 region has the DNA TGTGCCATCAGTGAGTCGCCCCCCAGGGCACGGGCAACTAATGAAAAACTGTTTTTT.

The chain recombines TRBV19 with TRBJ1-1; TRBD1 matches 7 bases. This CDR3 has 16 amino acids. From germline, CDR1 is LNHDA and CDR2 SQIVND (reference sequence). V lost 9 bases, J lost 0 bases, and 13 bases stayed unmatched. The CDR3 here is CARLVRDRFMNTEAFF. CDR3 in DNA: TGTGCCAGATTGGTCCGGGACAGATTTATGAACACTGAAGCTTTCTTT.

V usage is TRBV6-5 and J usage is TRBJ1-2, with a tentative D call TRBD1 (5 bases). V was clipped by 0 bases and J by 5 bases, with 10 bases between them. Germline CDR1 is MNHEY and CDR2 is SVGAGI. There are 14 residues in the CDR3. The CDR3 loop is CASSYSPGRYGYTF. CDR3 bases: TGTGCCAGCAGTTACTCGCCAGGGAGGTATGGCTACACCTTC.

This clone came up once. The rearrangement joins TRBV13 to TRBJ2-1, with D possibly being TRBD2 (7 bases). The V gene lost 3 bases and the J gene lost 4 bases, with 13 bases spanning the gap. The CDR3 consists of 15 residues. Germline V gene data show CDR1 as PRHDT and CDR2 as FYEKMQ (reference sequence). The CDR3 coding sequence is TGTGCCAGCAGCTTGGGGGGGGCGATTTACAATGAGCAGTTCTTC. This translates into CASSLGGAIYNEQFF.

This clone was seen just once. This chain joins TRBV4-1 and TRBJ2-1; 11 positions match TRBD2. The trim removed 4 bases at V and 3 bases at J, leaving 2 bases unmatched. The CDR3 consists of 15 residues. CDR1 and CDR2 from the germline V gene are MGHRA and YSYEKL. The CDR3 DNA reads TGCGCCAGCAGCCTCACTAGCGGGGGCTACAATGAGCAGTTCTTC. It encodes CASSLTSGGYNEQFF.

This clone showed up just once. This chain uses TRBV9 with TRBJ2-3, with 12 bases aligning to TRBD2. The CDR3 consists of 15 residues. Losses at the gene ends were 4 bases for V and 4 bases for J; bases not matched to a gene: 4. Germline V CDR1 and CDR2: SGDLS, YYNGEE. The CDR3 sequence is CASSLRLAGADTQYF. The CDR3 DNA follows: TGTGCCAGCAGCTTACGACTAGCGGGGGCAGATACGCAGTATTTT.

The chain carries TRBV9 and TRBJ1-1; D is unclear. Trimming removed 0 bases at V and 3 bases at J, with 9 bases between. Germline values: CDR1 SGDLS, CDR2 YYNGEE. CDR3 length: 14 residues. The CDR3, as DNA: TGTGCCAGCAGCGTAGACGCCGGGTACACTGAAGCTTTCTTT. This translates into CASSVDAGYTEAFF.

The gene calls are TRBV7-9 and TRBJ2-3; TRBD1 matches at 7 bases. V trimming: 2 bases; J trimming: 1 base; junction bases outside the gene matches: 12. This CDR3 is 18 amino acids long. Per germline, CDR1 SEHNR and CDR2 FQNEAQ (reference sequence). The chain's CDR3 is CASSLPRDSRVGTDTQYF. CDR3 DNA: TGTGCCAGCAGCTTACCCCGGGACAGCCGTGTTGGCACAGATACGCAGTATTTT.

Concerning this clone itself: One junction end disagrees with the germline gene, perhaps due to a read error. The chain recombines TRBV4-2 with TRBJ1-5; no reliable D call. CDR1 and CDR2 (germline): LGHNA, YNFKEQ. This CDR3 has 9 residues. The CDR3 loop is CASSPERNF. The CDR3 region has the DNA TGTGCCAGCAGCCCAGAAAGGAATTTT.

V gene TRBV7-2 combines with J gene TRBJ2-5; possible D gene TRBD2, 5 bases. Germline loops: CDR1 SGHTA, CDR2 FQGNSA. The CDR3 totals 14 residues. Trimming stripped 0 bases from V and 4 bases from J, with 9 bases between. The DNA of the CDR3 is TGTGCCAGCAGCTTAGCCGGGGTGAGAGAGACCCAGTACTTC. It encodes CASSLAGVRETQYF.

CDR3 sequence (DNA): TGCGCCAGCAGCTTGGCCAGTTCGGCGGCCTCGGAGGAGCAGTTCTTC. Its protein is CASSLASSAASEEQFF. The chain uses TRBV5-1 and TRBJ2-1; D is ambiguous. The CDR3 length is 16 residues. The V gene lost 0 bases and the J gene lost 10 bases, with 20 bases spanning the gap. Germline V CDR1 and CDR2: SGHRS, YFSETQ.

The rearrangement joins TRBV9 to TRBJ2-3; 12 positions agree with TRBD2. Germline trimming cut 2 bases from V and 2 bases from J; bases unmatched to any gene: 3. The germline CDR1 and CDR2 sequences are SGDLS and YYNGEE. The CDR3 has 16 amino acids. DNA of the CDR3: TGTGCCAGCAGCGTCACTAGCGGGGGGACCACAGATACGCAGTATTTT. Its translation: CASSVTSGGTTDTQYF.

In this sample, this clone turned up once. This rearrangement joins TRBV28 to TRBJ2-3; TRBD1 agrees at 7 bases. Germline loops: CDR1 MDHEN, CDR2 SYDVKM. This CDR3 region has 14 residues. V was clipped by 3 bases and J by 7 bases; unmatched bases: 7. The CDR3 reads CASSFVGGRNTQYF. In nucleotides, the CDR3 is TGTGCCAGCAGTTTCGTAGGGGGCAGGAATACGCAGTATTTT.

The gene calls are TRBV7-9 and TRBJ1-5, with D possibly TRBD1 on 5 matching bases. The CDR3 covers 16 residues. Trimming cost V 5 bases and J 2 bases, with 16 bases left between them. Looked up from germline, CDR1 is SEHNR and CDR2 is FQNEAQ (reference sequence). CDR3 DNA: TGTGCCAGCAGCCGCGGAAGGGCGACAGGCAATCAGCCCCAGCATTTT. It codes for CASSRGRATGNQPQHF. Complete variable domain (other parts from reference TRBV7-9 and TRBJ1-5): DTGVSQNPRHKITKRGQNVTFRCDPISEHNRLYWYRQTLGQGPEFLTYFQNEAQLEKSRLLSDRFSAERPKGSFSTLEIQRTEQGDSAMYLCASSRGRATGNQPQHFGDGTRLSIL.

The V call is TRBV6-6, the J call TRBJ1-1; D unclear. V lost 2 bases, J lost 3 bases, and 7 bases lay in between. There are 13 residues in the CDR3. The germline gives CDR1 MNHNY, CDR2 SVGAGI (reference sequence). CDR3 amino acids: CASSYEWDTEAFF. The CDR3 nucleotides read TGTGCCAGCAGTTACGAATGGGACACTGAAGCTTTCTTT.

A few counts support this clone. V gene TRBV4-2 combines with J gene TRBJ1-2; no definite D call. Looked up from germline, CDR1 is LGHNA and CDR2 is YNFKEQ. V gave up 4 bases and J gave up 8 bases, with 11 bases separating them. The CDR3 has 12 amino acids. The CDR3 loop is CASSREGFGYTF. In DNA, the CDR3 is TGTGCCAGCAGCCGGGAAGGGTTCGGCTACACCTTC.

The chain joins TRBV27 to TRBJ2-4; 12 bases are shared with TRBD2. The J segment lost 0 bases and the V segment lost 3 bases, leaving 9 bases of the junction unmatched. The CDR3 runs 19 residues. Germline V gives CDR1 MNHEY, CDR2 SMNVEV (reference sequence). As DNA, the CDR3 is TGTGCCAGCAGTTTTTCGGCTAGCGGGGGGGCCGTAGCCAAAAACATTCAGTACTTC. Translation: CASSFSASGGAVAKNIQYF.